Each of the 25 T cell receptor beta chains below was sequenced from the same sample in a study of T cell responses to AZD1222 COVID-19 vaccine. Here immunoSEQ multiplex PCR was the method, and the copy in TCRdb shows in-frame clones only, minus some. The data contain about 45,000 clones, approximately 83% of them singletons. The starting material was peripheral blood, obtained 28 days after the second AZD1222 dose. The receptors were sampled from an adult who received the AZD1222 COVID-19 vaccine.

V and J are TRBV7-9 and TRBJ2-6, with 7 bases matching TRBD1. V was clipped by 1 base and J by 0 bases; unmatched bases: 3. In germline, CDR1 is SEHNR, CDR2 FQNEAQ (reference sequence). The CDR3 totals 17 residues. The CDR3 sequence is CASSLGTGNSGANVLTF. In DNA, the CDR3 is TGTGCCAGCAGCTTAGGGACAGGAAACTCTGGGGCCAACGTCCTGACTTTC.

This clone was seen only once. The chain combines TRBV6-6 with TRBJ1-3; D call uncertain. The germline CDR1 and CDR2 sequences are MNHNY and SVGAGI (reference sequence). This CDR3 spans 14 amino acids. V was pared by 4 bases and J by 1 base, with 8 bases between. The CDR3 sequence is CASSLVGSGNTIYF. The CDR3 DNA reads TGTGCCAGCAGTTTAGTAGGGTCTGGAAACACCATATATTTT.

The J gene is TRBJ1-1, the V gene TRBV18, with TRBD1 as a possible D gene (6 bases). The CDR3 is 15 residues long. The V gene's germline CDR1 is KGHSH and CDR2 LQKENI. The ends were cut back, 2 bases at V and 3 bases at J, with 13 bases in the middle. CDR3 residues: CASSPIGGSHTEAFF. In DNA form, the CDR3 reads TGTGCCAGCTCACCAATCGGGGGCAGTCACACTGAAGCTTTCTTT.

J is TRBJ1-5 and V is TRBV28; tentative D call: TRBD1 (6 bases). Germline V gives CDR1 MDHEN, CDR2 SYDVKM. The CDR3 totals 15 residues. Trimming took 10 bases from V and 1 from J, leaving 17 bases between them. CDR3 sequence reads: CATQAGGASNQPQHF. Written as DNA, the CDR3 is TGTGCCACCCAGGCCGGGGGCGCGAGCAATCAGCCCCAGCATTTT.

The chain has TRBV6-5 and TRBJ1-2; D is unclear. The CDR3 consists of 14 residues. The germline CDR1 and CDR2 sequences are MNHEY and SVGAGI. The V gene lost 7 bases and the J gene lost 2 bases, with 14 bases spanning the gap. CDR3 DNA: TGTGCCAGCAACAAGTTGGGATTCAACTATGGCTACACCTTC. As protein: CASNKLGFNYGYTF.

This chain joins TRBV25-1 and TRBJ2-1; 8 nucleotides agree with TRBD1. In germline, CDR1 is MGHDK, CDR2 SYGVNS. The junction had 18 bases not matched to a gene; V was cut back by 5 bases and J by 12 bases. CDR3 size: 16 residues. As DNA, the CDR3 is TGTGCCAGCAGTAATCCCGGGACAGGAGGTTATGGTCGGCAGTTCTTC. It specifies CASSNPGTGGYGRQFF.

The V gene is TRBV27, the J gene TRBJ1-5; D is unclear. The CDR3 runs to 13 residues. From germline, CDR1 is MNHEY and CDR2 SMNVEV (reference sequence). Trimming pared 9 bases from V and 0 bases from J, leaving 9 bases between. CDR3 loop: CASGDYSNQPQHF. For the CDR3, the DNA is TGTGCCAGTGGGGATTATAGCAATCAGCCCCAGCATTTT.

The chain has TRBV6-4 and TRBJ2-6, with a weak D call TRBD2 (5 bases). The CDR3 covers 14 residues. The germline V gene encodes CDR1 MRHNA and CDR2 SNTAGT. The ends were cut back, 8 bases at V and 2 bases at J, with 10 bases in the middle. The CDR3 coding sequence is TGTGCCAGCGGCGACGGGGCTGGGGCCAACGTCCTGACTTTC. Its protein is CASGDGAGANVLTF.

The chain recombines TRBV5-6 with TRBJ2-2; the match to TRBD2 covers 10 bases. CDR1 SGHDT and CDR2 YYEEEE come from the germline V gene. Trimming removed 0 bases from V and 1 base from J; junction bases left unmatched: 0. The length of the CDR3 is 16 residues. The CDR3 region has the DNA TGTGCCAGCAGCTTGGGACTAGCGGGGAACACCGGGGAGCTGTTTTTT. Residues: CASSLGLAGNTGELFF.

The rearrangement joins TRBV11-2 to TRBJ2-5; maybe TRBD2 (5 bases). This CDR3 has 14 residues. V was clipped by 2 bases and J by 5 bases, with 12 bases between them. Germline V lookup: CDR1 SGHAT, CDR2 FQNNGV. CDR3 region: CASSLSGGRETQYF. The DNA of the CDR3 is TGTGCCAGCAGCTTAAGCGGCGGCAGGGAGACCCAGTACTTC.

This rearrangement joins TRBV7-3 to TRBJ2-6; D is uncertain. The V gene's germline CDR1 is SGHTA and CDR2 FQGTGA. Trimming shortened V by 5 bases and J by 0 bases, and 14 bases separated the two germline ends. There are 17 residues in the CDR3. Here the CDR3 DNA reads TGTGCCAGCAGCCCGCGGTTGGGTGACTCTGGGGCCAACGTCCTGACTTTC. The encoded protein is CASSPRLGDSGANVLTF.

The rearrangement joins TRBV6-1 to TRBJ1-1; D gene uncertain. CDR3 length equals 14 residues. V was clipped by 2 bases and J by 5 bases, with 12 bases between them. CDR1 is MNHNS, CDR2 SASEGT, per germline. The CDR3 region is CASSERGGETEAFF. CDR3 DNA: TGTGCCAGCAGTGAACGGGGAGGAGAAACTGAAGCTTTCTTT.

This chain links TRBV7-8 with TRBJ1-6, with no clear D. Germline CDR1 is SGHVS and CDR2 is FQNEAQ. The CDR3 has 14 residues. Trimming took 4 bases from V and 5 from J, leaving 9 bases between them. This chain's CDR3 is CASSSLADNSPLHF. Written as DNA, the CDR3 is TGTGCCAGCAGCTCCTTGGCCGATAATTCACCCCTCCACTTT.

Note on this clone: A junction boundary mismatches the germline segment, possibly from a read error. The rearrangement links TRBV7-7 to TRBJ2-1; 7 bases align to TRBD2. The length of the CDR3 is 15 residues. Germline CDR1 is SSHAT and CDR2 is FNYEAQ (reference sequence). DNA for the CDR3: TGTGCTAGCAGCCGGGGGGAAGGCTCCTACAATGAGCAGTTCTTC. Its protein is CASSRGEGSYNEQFF.

This clone was seen just once. The chain links TRBV19 to TRBJ1-5; D is perhaps TRBD1 (5 bases). Trimming cost V 5 bases and J 7 bases, with 9 bases left between them. This CDR3 is built from 12 residues. Germline CDR1 LNHDA, CDR2 SQIVND (reference sequence). The CDR3 loop reads CASSSQVQPQHF. In DNA form, the CDR3 reads TGTGCCAGTAGTTCACAGGTCCAGCCCCAGCATTTT.

The genes are TRBV9 and TRBJ1-5; TRBD1 agrees at 8 bases. The CDR3 spans 15 residues. CDR1 and CDR2 (germline): SGDLS, YYNGEE. The J segment lost 8 bases and the V segment lost 4 bases, leaving 11 bases of the junction unmatched. Here the CDR3 reads CASSLYPGGGEPQHF. CDR3 in DNA: TGTGCCAGCAGCCTCTACCCAGGGGGCGGCGAGCCCCAGCATTTT.

V gene TRBV7-2 combines with J gene TRBJ1-5; the D gene is possibly TRBD1 (6 bases). The CDR3 is 13 amino acids. Trimming cost V 0 bases and J 11 bases, with 11 bases left between them. Germline CDR1 reads SGHTA; CDR2 reads FQGNSA. CDR3 protein: CASSLARWDTQHF. The CDR3 region has the DNA TGTGCCAGCAGCTTAGCGAGATGGGACACCCAGCATTTT.

V is TRBV19 and J is TRBJ1-2; D is perhaps TRBD1 (5 bases). Trimming removed 5 bases at V and 7 bases at J, with 20 bases between. The CDR3 consists of 15 residues. The germline V gene encodes CDR1 LNHDA and CDR2 SQIVND (reference sequence). CDR3 bases: TGTGCCAGTAGTCCCGCTTTGGGTAGGGGTGCTGGCTACACCTTC. This translates into CASSPALGRGAGYTF.

V usage is TRBV11-2 and J usage is TRBJ1-3, with unresolved D. This CDR3 is 12 amino acids long. Trimming took 5 bases from V and 6 from J, leaving 8 bases between them. Germline-derived CDR1 and CDR2 are SGHAT and FQNNGV. This chain's CDR3 is CASSPLSNTIYF. Here the CDR3 DNA reads TGTGCCAGCAGCCCTCTATCAAACACCATATATTTT.

V and J are TRBV19 and TRBJ2-1, with 7 bases fitting TRBD2. CDR1 is LNHDA, CDR2 SQIVND, per germline (reference sequence). V dropped 6 bases and J dropped 4; count of bases not matched to a gene: 6. This CDR3 is 14 amino acids long. CDR3 DNA sequence: TGTGCCAGTAGGCCGGGACTACGGTACAATGAGCAGTTCTTC. Protein product: CASRPGLRYNEQFF.

The chain joins TRBV7-9 to TRBJ1-1; D is undetermined. Per germline, CDR1 SEHNR and CDR2 FQNEAQ (reference sequence). The CDR3 loop spans 14 amino acids. V was clipped by 5 bases and J by 0 bases, with 10 bases between them. CDR3 nucleotides: TGTGCCAGCAGCCCCATTGGCCTGAACACTGAAGCTTTCTTT. Translating it yields CASSPIGLNTEAFF.

This clone was counted a few times. The V and J genes are TRBV3-1 (or the pseudogene TRBV3-2) and TRBJ1-2; a possible D gene is TRBD1 (5 bases). CDR3 size: 14 residues. V was clipped by 1 base and J by 8 bases, with 14 bases between them. CDR1 LGHDT and CDR2 YNNKEL come from the germline V gene (reference sequence). CDR3 bases: TGTGCCAGCAGCCAAGGTAATAGGGGTGAGGGCTACACCTTC. It translates to CASSQGNRGEGYTF.

The chain employs TRBV5-4 and TRBJ2-3; D uncertain. V was clipped by 0 bases and J by 0 bases, with 8 bases between them. Germline V gene lookup returns CDR1 SGHNT and CDR2 YYREEE (reference sequence). This CDR3 is 15 amino acids long. CDR3 loop: CASSLEDLSTDTQYF. CDR3 DNA: TGTGCCAGCAGCTTGGAGGATCTTAGCACAGATACGCAGTATTTT.

This clone has more than one count but fewer than ten. The V gene is TRBV21-1, the J gene TRBJ2-7; the table assigns TRBD2, which was not confirmed against the DNA. TRBV21-1 has pseudogene status. This CDR3 is 17 amino acids long. The CDR3 DNA is TGTGCCAGCAGTTACTGGTTGGGGGGATTGAGGACCTACGAGCAGTACTTC. It translates to CASSYWLGGLRTYEQYF.

The chain carries TRBV6-5 and TRBJ2-7, with 7 bases identical to TRBD2. The CDR3 length is 15 residues. CDR1 is MNHEY, CDR2 SVGAGI, per germline. J gave up 2 bases and V 11 bases, and 15 bases lay outside the gene matches. In DNA form, the CDR3 reads TGTGCCGGGTCTCTCGGGGGGTTCGGCCCCTACGAGCAGTACTTC. Translated, it gives CAGSLGGFGPYEQYF.